This TCR beta chain comes out of a study of blood T cells in healthy people across ages. Study-wide findings and caveats: Possibly, changes in expanded clonotypes were confounded because donor CMV status was unknown.

Each sample yielded at least 7 million isolated PBMCs. Samples each yielded at least 5.5 micrograms of total RNA. Combining a sample-barcoded 5' primer with a J-beta primer mix, a second PCR ran for roughly 6 to 11 cycles. A single record per CDR3 protein comes from TCRdb applying MiXCR to the 5' RACE reads. This table has over 1,300,000 distinct CDR3 sequences, approximately 60% appearing once. The CDR3 is 14 amino acids. Germline V gene lookup returns CDR1 MNHEY and CDR2 SMNVEV (reference sequence). J lost 1 base, V lost 10 bases, and 7 bases had no gene match. This clonotype was counted between two and nine times. No antigen is known for it.

The clonotype originates from a man between 18 and 35 years old in good health. Sample: blood. The chain employs TRBV27 and TRBJ2-3; 8 nucleotides line up with TRBD2. CDR3 in amino acids: CATLRRGGTDTQYF. The CDR3 DNA sequence: TGTGCCACCCTACGGCGGGGGGGCACAGATACGCAGTATTTT.